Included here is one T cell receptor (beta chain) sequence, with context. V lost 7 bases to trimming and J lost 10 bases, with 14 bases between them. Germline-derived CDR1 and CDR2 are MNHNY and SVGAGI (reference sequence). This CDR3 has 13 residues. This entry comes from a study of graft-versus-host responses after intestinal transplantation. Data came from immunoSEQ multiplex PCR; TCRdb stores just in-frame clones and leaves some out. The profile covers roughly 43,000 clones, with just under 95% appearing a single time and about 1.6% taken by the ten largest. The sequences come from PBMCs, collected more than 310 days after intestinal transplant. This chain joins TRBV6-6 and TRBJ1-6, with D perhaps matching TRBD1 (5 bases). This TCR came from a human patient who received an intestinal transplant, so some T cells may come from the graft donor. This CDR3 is CASTPTGKSPLHF. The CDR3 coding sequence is TGTGCCAGCACTCCAACAGGAAAATCACCCCTCCACTTT.